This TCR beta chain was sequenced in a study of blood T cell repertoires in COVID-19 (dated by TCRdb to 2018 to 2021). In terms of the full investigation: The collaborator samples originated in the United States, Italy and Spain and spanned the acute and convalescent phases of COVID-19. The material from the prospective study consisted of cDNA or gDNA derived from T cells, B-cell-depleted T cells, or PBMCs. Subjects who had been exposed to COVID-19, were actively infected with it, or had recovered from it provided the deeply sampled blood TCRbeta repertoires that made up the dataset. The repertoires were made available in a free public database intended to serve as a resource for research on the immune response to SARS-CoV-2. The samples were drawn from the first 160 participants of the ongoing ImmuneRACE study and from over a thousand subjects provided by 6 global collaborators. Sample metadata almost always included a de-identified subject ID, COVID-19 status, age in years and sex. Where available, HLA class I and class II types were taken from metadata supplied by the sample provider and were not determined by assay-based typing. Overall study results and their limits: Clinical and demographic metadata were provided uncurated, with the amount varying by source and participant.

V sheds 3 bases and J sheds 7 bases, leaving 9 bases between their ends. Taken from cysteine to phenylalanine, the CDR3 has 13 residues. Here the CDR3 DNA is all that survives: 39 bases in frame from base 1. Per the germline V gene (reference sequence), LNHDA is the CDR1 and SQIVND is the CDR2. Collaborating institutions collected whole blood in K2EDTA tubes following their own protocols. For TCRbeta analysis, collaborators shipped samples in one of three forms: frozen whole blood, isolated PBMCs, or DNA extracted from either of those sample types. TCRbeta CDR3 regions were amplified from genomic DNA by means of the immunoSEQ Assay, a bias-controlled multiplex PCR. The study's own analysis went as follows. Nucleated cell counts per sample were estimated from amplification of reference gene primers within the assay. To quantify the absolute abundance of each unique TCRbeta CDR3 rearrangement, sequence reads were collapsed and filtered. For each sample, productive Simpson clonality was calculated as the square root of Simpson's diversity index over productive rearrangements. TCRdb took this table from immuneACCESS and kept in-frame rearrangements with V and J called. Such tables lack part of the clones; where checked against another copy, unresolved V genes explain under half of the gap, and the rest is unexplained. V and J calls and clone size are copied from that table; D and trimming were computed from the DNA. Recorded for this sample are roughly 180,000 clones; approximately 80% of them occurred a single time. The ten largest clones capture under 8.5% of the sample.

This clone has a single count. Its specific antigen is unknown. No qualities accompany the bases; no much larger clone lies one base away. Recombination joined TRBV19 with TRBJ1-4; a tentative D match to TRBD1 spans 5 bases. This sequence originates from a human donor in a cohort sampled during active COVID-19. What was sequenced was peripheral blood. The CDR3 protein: CASSIGASEKLFF. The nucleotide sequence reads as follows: TGTGCCAGTAGTATTGGGGCCAGTGAAAAACTGTTTTTT.